Below, 14 T cell receptor beta chains from the same sample are listed, as sequenced in a study of T cells after yellow fever vaccination. In TCRdb, the 5' RACE reads were re-called with MiXCR into one record per CDR3 protein. Of 300,000 to 450,000 distinct CDR3 sequences in the sample, roughly 8.3% were seen once. The source material was PBMCs, sampled 45 days after the first yellow fever vaccination. All receptors come from a man younger than 35 who received the YFV17D yellow fever vaccine.

Remarks on this clonotype: Its ends do not fully match the called genes, so a read error is possible. The CDR3 bases are TGTCCCAGCAGTAATACTAGCGGGGGGGTTGTTGGGGTGAATGAGCAGTTCTTC. Its protein is CPSSNTSGGVVGVNEQFF. The genes are TRBV11-2 and TRBJ2-1, with 13 bases that match TRBD2. The CDR3 is 18 amino acids. Germline assignment: CDR1 SGHAT and CDR2 FQNNGV.

The gene calls are TRBV29-1 and TRBJ1-2, with a possible D match to TRBD1 (6 bases). The CDR3 contains 14 residues. CDR1 is SQVTM, CDR2 ANQGSEA, per germline. Trimming removed 3 bases from V and 3 bases from J, with 14 bases in between. This chain's CDR3 is CSVDVAGADYGYTF. The CDR3 nucleotides read TGCAGCGTTGATGTTGCAGGGGCTGACTATGGCTACACCTTC.

This clonotype has only a few counts. The rearrangement joins TRBV15 to TRBJ2-2; unclear D gene. CDR1 is LNHNV and CDR2 is YYDKDF in the germline V gene (reference sequence). This CDR3 region has 16 residues. The V gene lost 1 base and the J gene lost 0 bases, with 9 bases spanning the gap. For the CDR3, the DNA is TGTGCCACCAGCAGAGCCCCATACGCGAACACCGGGGAGCTGTTTTTT. The encoded protein is CATSRAPYANTGELFF.

This clonotype was counted many times. The chain couples TRBV7-9 to TRBJ2-2; D is ambiguous. V lost 1 base, J lost 3 bases, and 0 bases lay in between. This CDR3 comprises 12 residues. CDR1 is SEHNR and CDR2 is FQNEAQ in the germline V gene (reference sequence). Here the CDR3 DNA reads TGTGCCAGCAGCTTAGACACCGGGGAGCTGTTTTTT. It is translated as CASSLDTGELFF.

In its sample, this clonotype was seen once. The chain recombines TRBV20-1 with TRBJ2-3, with a weak D call TRBD1 (6 bases). Germline CDR1 and CDR2: DFQATT and SNEGSKA (reference sequence). CDR3 length: 14 residues. V was shortened by 6 bases and J by 3 bases, with 16 bases between the two germline ends. The CDR3 sequence is CSAELQGRTDTQYF. Written as DNA, the CDR3 is TGCAGTGCCGAGCTCCAGGGGCGGACAGATACGCAGTATTTT.

The chain combines TRBV15 with TRBJ2-5; 9 bases map to TRBD1. CDR1 and CDR2 (germline): LNHNV, YYDKDF (reference sequence). Losses at the gene ends were 4 bases for V and 7 bases for J; bases not matched to a gene: 7. The CDR3 consists of 14 residues. DNA for the CDR3: TGTGCCACCAGCACGGGAGACAGGGGGGGGACCCAGTACTTC. It translates to CATSTGDRGGTQYF.

This rearrangement joins TRBV7-9 to TRBJ2-7; 7 bases are a match to TRBD1. The J segment lost 4 bases and the V segment lost 3 bases, leaving 6 bases of the junction unmatched. This CDR3 has 14 residues. Per germline, CDR1 SEHNR and CDR2 FQNEAQ (reference sequence). CDR3 coding DNA: TGTGCCAGCAGCTTGACTGAGGGGGCGTACGAGCAGTACTTC. This encodes CASSLTEGAYEQYF.

The chain recombines TRBV9 with TRBJ2-1; D could derive from TRBD1 or TRBD2 (5 bases each). Germline CDR1 and CDR2: SGDLS and YYNGEE. The CDR3 is 15 amino acids. V was clipped by 0 bases and J by 6 bases, with 13 bases between them. For the CDR3, the DNA is TGTGCCAGCAGCGTAGGGGGGTTTTCTGCCAATGAGCAGTTCTTC. Translating gives CASSVGGFSANEQFF. The whole variable domain, filled in from reference TRBV9 and TRBJ2-1, reads DSGVTQTPKHLITATGQRVTLRCSPRSGDLSVYWYQQSLDQGLQFLIQYYNGEERAKGNILERFSAQQFPDLHSELNLSSLELGDSALYFCASSVGGFSANEQFFGPGTRLTVL.

The sample holds a few counts of this clonotype. V and J are TRBV20-1 and TRBJ2-2; D uncertain. Trimming cost V 1 base and J 4 bases, with 13 bases left between them. Germline CDR1 is DFQATT and CDR2 is SNEGSKA (reference sequence). The CDR3 length is 15 residues. As DNA, the CDR3 is TGCAGTGCTAGAGTCGAGAGGCGGTTCACCGGGGAGCTGTTTTTT. Translated: CSARVERRFTGELFF.

The chain employs TRBV7-9 and TRBJ1-2, with 8 bases that match TRBD1. V lost 6 bases, J lost 5 bases, and 8 bases stayed unmatched. The CDR3 consists of 14 residues. From germline, CDR1 is SEHNR and CDR2 FQNEAQ (reference sequence). Written as DNA, the CDR3 is TGTGCCAGCAGTCCAGGGGGCGGTCTATATGGCTACACCTTC. This sequence encodes CASSPGGGLYGYTF.

In its sample, this clonotype was seen once. The chain uses TRBV9 and TRBJ2-2; D unclear. Germline V gives CDR1 SGDLS, CDR2 YYNGEE. This CDR3 spans 14 amino acids. Trimming shortened V by 1 base and J by 7 bases, and 11 bases separated the two germline ends. CDR3 protein: CASSVQLNGGELFF. The CDR3 DNA is TGTGCCAGCAGCGTACAACTGAATGGCGGGGAGCTGTTTTTT.

This rearrangement joins TRBV6-5 to TRBJ2-7; possibly TRBD2 for D (6 bases). CDR1 MNHEY and CDR2 SVGAGI come from the germline V gene. The CDR3 runs 16 residues. V was clipped by 2 bases and J by 3 bases, with 17 bases between them. The CDR3 nucleotides read TGTGCCAGCAGTTACATCGGGAAGCGGGCGGGCTACGAGCAGTACTTC. Translating gives CASSYIGKRAGYEQYF.

The sample holds many counts of this clonotype. This chain joins TRBV6-2 or TRBV6-3 and TRBJ2-7; TRBD1 matches 8 bases. Trimming at V came to 0 bases and at J to 4 bases, leaving 5 bases not matched to a gene. Germline lookup yields CDR1 MNHEY and CDR2 SVGEGT. This CDR3 has 15 residues. The CDR3 loop reads CASSYSMDRDYEQYF. CDR3 DNA sequence: TGTGCCAGCAGTTACTCGATGGACAGGGATTACGAGCAGTACTTC.

The DNA for the CDR3 is TGCGCCAGCAGCCCGCGACTAACGAGCTCTGGGGCCAACGTCCTGACTTTC. The encoded protein is CASSPRLTSSGANVLTF. The chain is built from TRBV5-1 and TRBJ2-6; tentative D call: TRBD2 (5 bases). V shed 4 bases and J shed 0 bases, with 14 bases lying between them. Germline lookup yields CDR1 SGHRS and CDR2 YFSETQ. This CDR3 comprises 17 residues.